This T cell receptor beta chain appears in the sequencing data of a study of T cell responses to AZD1222 COVID-19 vaccine. The CDR3 sequence is 20 residues long. Per germline, CDR1 SGHNT and CDR2 YENEEA. V trimming: 0 bases; J trimming: 9 bases; junction bases outside the gene matches: 21. Measured with immunoSEQ multiplex PCR; TCRdb has only the in-frame clones, and not every one. This sample has about 140,000 clones, with approximately 90% found just once. The chain joins TRBV11-3 to TRBJ2-1; 9 nucleotides align to TRBD2. Specimen: peripheral blood, collected on day 0 of AZD1222 vaccination. This sequence was found in an adult in good health. The CDR3 DNA sequence: TGTGCCAGCAGCTTAGATCTAACGATTTTTGCGGCGGGAGGGGACGGTGAGCAGTTCTTC. Translating gives CASSLDLTIFAAGGDGEQFF.